Sequencing of this T cell receptor (beta chain) was carried out in a study of beta chain features in type 1 diabetes. The sequenced template was cDNA made from the entire isolated RNA. TCRdb's copy holds only in-frame clones and misses some; the assay was immunoSEQ multiplex PCR. The sample carries roughly 330,000 clones, about 10% recorded once. CDR1 is LNHDA and CDR2 is SQIVND in the germline V gene (reference sequence). The CDR3 contains 12 residues. The V segment lost 11 bases and the J segment 2 bases; nucleotides outside the gene matches: 3. Isolation of CD4+ naive, central memory, regulatory and stem cell-like memory cells was achieved by sorting via CD45RO/CCR7/CD25/CD127/CD95/CD27.

The sequence came from a woman in her 30s in good health. The specimen was naive CD4+ T cells from blood. This sequence joins TRBV19 and TRBJ1-2, with 9 bases lining up with TRBD1. The CDR3 sequence is CAGTGGNYGYTF. The CDR3 nucleotides read TGTGCCGGTACAGGGGGCAACTATGGCTACACCTTC.